This is a list of T cell receptor beta chains from one sample in a study of molecular identifiers for immune sequencing clone quantification. MiXCR was run by TCRdb on the PCR reads, yielding one entry per CDR3 protein. Among roughly 50,000 distinct CDR3 sequences listed, just over 35% were seen once. Sequenced sample: naive CD8+ T cells from blood, with Jurkat cell RNA spiked in. These receptors were taken from a human donor in good health. Some libraries in this study had Jurkat cell RNA spiked in. Each CDR3 is given with its conserved first and last residue. A D gene is named only where the DNA matches it firmly. A clone size is listed for some rows: how often the clone was seen (once, few, many), or a class if it is expanded.

>TRBV7-9|.|TRBJ2-5|.
CASSLALVDSGETQYF
TGTGCCAGCAGCTTAGCCCTGGTGGACAGCGGGGAGACCCAGTACTTC
>TRBV28|.|TRBJ2-1|many
CASSKVGTPLEQFF
TGTGCCAGCAGTAAGGTCGGGACCCCCTTGGAGCAGTTCTTC
>TRBV13|.|TRBJ2-3|.
CASSLSSTDTQYF
TGTGCCAGCAGCTTATCGAGCACAGATACGCAGTATTTT
>TRBV29-1|.|TRBJ1-3|.
CSVITSGNTIYF
TGCAGCGTTATCACCTCTGGAAACACCATATATTTT
>TRBV6-5|.|TRBJ1-5|few
CASNKPGPNQPQHF
TGTGCCAGCAATAAACCGGGACCTAATCAGCCCCAGCATTTT
>TRBV5-5|.|TRBJ2-5|few
CASSLDSPVGTQYF
TGTGCCAGCAGCTTGGACAGCCCGGTTGGAACCCAGTACTTC
>TRBV7-2|TRBD1|TRBJ2-7|few
CASSWVGTGSSYEQYF
TGTGCCAGCAGCTGGGTGGGGACAGGGAGCTCCTACGAGCAGTACTTC
>TRBV6-2/TRBV6-3|.|TRBJ2-5|few
CASSGQLQETQYF
TGTGCCAGCAGTGGACAGTTGCAAGAGACCCAGTACTTC
>TRBV7-9|TRBD2|TRBJ2-3|.
CASSLMTSGREADTQYF
TGTGCCAGCAGCTTAATGACTAGCGGGAGAGAGGCAGATACGCAGTATTTT
>TRBV2|.|TRBJ2-6|.
CASSAGLTTGANVLTF
TGTGCCAGCAGTGCGGGGTTAACGACTGGGGCCAACGTCCTGACTTTC
>TRBV4-3|.|TRBJ1-2|once
CASSQRVASVHGYTF
TGCGCCAGCAGCCAACGGGTAGCGAGTGTACATGGCTACACCTTC
>TRBV9|TRBD2|TRBJ2-4|few
CASSVGPAGVGKNIQYF
TGTGCCAGCAGCGTAGGCCCAGCGGGAGTGGGCAAAAACATTCAGTACTTC
>TRBV4-1|TRBD2|TRBJ2-1|few
CASSLEAGGPVFEQFF
TGCGCCAGCAGCCTCGAAGCGGGAGGGCCGGTCTTTGAGCAGTTCTTC
>TRBV5-4|TRBD2|TRBJ2-1|few
CASRLAPEEQFF
TGTGCCAGCCGACTAGCCCCCGAAGAGCAGTTCTTC
>TRBV5-3|TRBD1|TRBJ1-4|.
CASSGTGAEKLFF
TGTGCCAGCAGCGGCACAGGGGCGGAAAAACTGTTTTTT
>TRBV11-2|.|TRBJ1-5|.
CASCLAPSGNQPQHF
TGTGCCAGCTGCTTGGCTCCCTCGGGGAATCAGCCCCAGCATTTT
>TRBV7-9|.|TRBJ1-1|.
CASSLDGMNTEAFF
TGTGCCAGCAGCTTAGATGGGATGAACACTGAAGCTTTCTTT
>TRBV29-1|TRBD2|TRBJ2-7|.
CSVESGSSYEQYF
TGCAGCGTTGAAAGCGGGAGCTCCTACGAGCAGTACTTC
>TRBV29-1|.|TRBJ1-1|many
CSAHGTFNTEAFF
TGCAGCGCTCACGGGACATTTAACACTGAAGCTTTCTTT
>TRBV27|.|TRBJ2-3|few
CASSASGLTDTQYF
TGTGCCAGCAGTGCAAGCGGACTCACAGATACGCAGTATTTT
>TRBV20-1|.|TRBJ2-7|many
CSALSGPTWYEQYF
TGCAGTGCTCTAAGCGGGCCCACTTGGTACGAGCAGTACTTC
>TRBV7-9|.|TRBJ1-1|many
CASSTWREAFF
TGTGCCAGCAGCACGTGGCGGGAAGCTTTCTTT
>TRBV2|TRBD1|TRBJ2-5|.
CACSHWDSQETQYF
TGTGCCTGCAGCCACTGGGACAGCCAAGAGACCCAGTACTTC
>TRBV28|TRBD1|TRBJ1-4|.
CDSSLLPGQGASDEKLFF
TGTGACAGCAGTCTTCTCCCGGGACAGGGGGCGTCTGATGAAAAACTGTTTTTT
>TRBV20-1|.|TRBJ2-1|.
CSARRGVNEQFF
TGCAGTGCCAGACGGGGAGTCAATGAGCAGTTCTTC
>TRBV13|.|TRBJ1-1|few
CASSLTDMNTEAFF
TGTGCCAGCAGCTTAACAGATATGAACACTGAAGCTTTCTTT
>TRBV29-1|.|TRBJ2-1|.
CSVEADSYNEQFF
TGCAGCGTTGAGGCCGACTCCTACAATGAGCAGTTCTTC
>TRBV29-1|.|TRBJ2-1|.
CSVEDQSSSNEQFF
TGCAGCGTTGAAGATCAGTCTAGCTCCAATGAGCAGTTCTTC
>TRBV16|.|TRBJ1-2|.
CASSQQGDSDYTF
TGTGCCAGCAGCCAACAGGGAGACTCCGACTACACCTTC
>TRBV27|TRBD1|TRBJ1-5|few
CASGYRGRFQPQHF
TGTGCCAGCGGATACAGGGGGCGGTTTCAGCCCCAGCATTTT
>TRBV5-6|.|TRBJ2-3|few
CASTGDTFTDTQYF
TGTGCCAGCACCGGGGACACCTTCACAGATACGCAGTATTTT
>TRBV11-2|.|TRBJ1-2|.
CASSFQSRYGYTF
TGTGCCAGCAGCTTTCAGAGTCGCTATGGCTACACCTTC
>TRBV10-3|.|TRBJ2-7|.
CAISESASDEQYF
TGTGCCATCAGTGAGTCTGCCAGCGACGAGCAGTACTTC
>TRBV10-3|TRBD2|TRBJ2-3|.
CAIRQTSGGIGGTDTQYF
TGTGCCATCAGACAGACTAGCGGGGGTATCGGCGGCACAGATACGCAGTATTTT
>TRBV19|.|TRBJ1-5|many
CASTVLGEPQHF
TGTGCCAGTACCGTTCTGGGGGAGCCCCAGCATTTT
>TRBV9|.|TRBJ2-2|.
CASSLWGSGELFF
TGTGCCAGCAGCCTATGGGGATCCGGGGAGCTGTTTTTT
>TRBV7-9|.|TRBJ1-3|many
CASSFTDSGNTIYF
TGTGCCAGCAGCTTCACAGACTCTGGAAACACCATATATTTT
>TRBV4-1|TRBD2|TRBJ2-3|.
CASSHAMTSGRIDTQYF
TGCGCCAGCAGCCACGCAATGACTAGCGGGAGGATAGATACGCAGTATTTT
>TRBV12-3/TRBV12-4|.|TRBJ1-5|.
CASTIGQLNQPQHF
TGTGCCAGCACCATTGGACAGTTAAATCAGCCCCAGCATTTT
>TRBV7-2|.|TRBJ1-6|few
CASSLATEYNSPLHF
TGTGCCAGCAGCTTAGCAACGGAGTATAATTCACCCCTCCACTTT
>TRBV4-3|.|TRBJ2-7|.
CASSQAGHYEQYF
TGCGCCAGCAGCCAAGCGGGACACTACGAGCAGTACTTC
>TRBV7-9|.|TRBJ2-2|.
CASSLGPWENTGELFF
TGTGCCAGCAGCTTAGGACCGTGGGAGAACACCGGGGAGCTGTTTTTT
>TRBV19|TRBD1|TRBJ2-7|.
CASSAGQGPYEQYF
TGTGCCAGTAGTGCCGGACAGGGACCCTACGAGCAGTACTTC
>TRBV4-3|.|TRBJ2-1|many
CASSQVLGANEQFF
TGCGCCAGCAGCCAAGTACTGGGGGCTAATGAGCAGTTCTTC
>TRBV28|.|TRBJ1-5|many
CASSQYGNQPQHF
TGTGCCAGCAGTCAGTATGGCAATCAGCCCCAGCATTTT
>TRBV6-5|.|TRBJ1-3|.
CAGTSDRNTIYF
TGTGCCGGCACCTCGGACAGAAACACCATATATTTT
>TRBV5-4|.|TRBJ1-5|.
CASSLDRAPFLPQHF
TGTGCCAGCAGCTTGGACAGGGCACCGTTTTTGCCCCAGCATTTT
>TRBV7-9|.|TRBJ2-3|many
CASSLEWSTDTQYF
TGTGCCAGCAGCTTAGAATGGAGCACAGATACGCAGTATTTT
>TRBV28|.|TRBJ2-1|few
CASSFLPGQSYNEQFF
TGTGCCAGCAGTTTTCTCCCGGGGCAATCCTACAATGAGCAGTTCTTC
>TRBV3-1|TRBD2|TRBJ2-3|.
CASSPYLSGINTDTQYF
TGTGCCAGCAGCCCCTACCTCAGCGGGATCAACACAGATACGCAGTATTTT
>TRBV20-1|TRBD1|TRBJ2-7|.
CRAPPRDRNAYEQYF
TGCAGAGCTCCCCCCAGGGACAGGAATGCCTACGAGCAGTACTTC
>TRBV12-3/TRBV12-4|.|TRBJ1-5|many
CASSFSHSNQPQHF
TGTGCCAGCAGTTTCAGTCATAGCAATCAGCCCCAGCATTTT
>TRBV29-1|.|TRBJ2-2|many
CSVGYTGELFF
TGCAGCGTTGGCTACACCGGGGAGCTGTTTTTT
>TRBV12-3/TRBV12-4|.|TRBJ2-3|few
CASSSSGSTDTQYF
TGTGCCAGCAGTTCGAGCGGGAGCACAGATACGCAGTATTTT
>TRBV3-1|.|TRBJ2-1|many
CASSQARGSGEQFF
TGTGCCAGCAGCCAAGCCAGGGGGAGCGGGGAGCAGTTCTTC
>TRBV9|.|TRBJ2-3|few
CASSTPGSPTDTQYF
TGTGCCAGCAGCACCCCTGGCAGCCCCACAGATACGCAGTATTTT
>TRBV29-1|.|TRBJ1-1|many
CSVGGVPTEAFF
TGCAGCGTTGGGGGGGTCCCTACTGAAGCTTTCTTT